These 29 T cell receptor beta chains were sequenced from one sample in a study of early T cells in non-severe SARS-CoV-2 infection. TCRdb independently ran MiXCR on the 5' RACE reads; one entry per CDR3 protein. The repertoire has about 27,000 distinct CDR3 sequences, 4.5% to 6% of them found once; the top ten carry approximately 0.92%. The sequencing sample was made of whole blood. All receptors derive from an adult who was a healthcare worker with PCR-confirmed SARS-CoV-2 infection or an uninfected control (not recorded which).

This clonotype has a count of ten or more. This chain uses TRBV20-1 with TRBJ2-7; 9 bases map to TRBD1. Germline V gene sequence: CDR1 DFQATT, CDR2 SNEGSKA (reference sequence). V shed 1 base and J 2 bases; nucleotides not matched to a gene: 6. The CDR3 contains 15 residues. Here the CDR3 reads CSARVWDRVAYEQYF. Here the CDR3 DNA reads TGCAGTGCTAGAGTGTGGGACAGGGTCGCCTACGAGCAGTACTTC.

This clonotype has a count of ten or more. The chain links TRBV6-2 or TRBV6-3 to TRBJ2-7; D is ambiguous. Germline values: CDR1 MNHEY, CDR2 SVGEGT. The CDR3 sequence is 14 residues long. With 7 bases removed from V and 2 bases from J, the gap between germline ends came to 15 bases. CDR3 amino acids: CASTTLKPPYEQYF. For the CDR3, the DNA is TGTGCCAGCACCACACTAAAGCCCCCCTACGAGCAGTACTTC.

This clonotype was seen repeatedly, ten times or more. The J gene is TRBJ2-7, the V gene TRBV27; D assignment may be TRBD1 or TRBD2 (5 bases each). The germline gives CDR1 MNHEY, CDR2 SMNVEV (reference sequence). The CDR3 runs 15 residues. V was trimmed by 3 bases and J by 2 bases, leaving 14 bases between them. The CDR3 DNA reads as TGTGCCAGCAGTTTTTCCATGGGGGATACCTACGAGCAGTACTTC. Translating it yields CASSFSMGDTYEQYF.

Ten or more counts support this clonotype. CDR3 protein: CASSSGGSLRANVLTF. CDR3 coding DNA: TGTGCCAGCAGTTCTGGGGGGTCGTTGAGGGCCAACGTCCTGACTTTC. V gene TRBV12-3 or TRBV12-4 combines with J gene TRBJ2-6; tentatively, D is TRBD2 (6 bases). This CDR3 is 16 amino acids long. Trimming took off 4 bases at V and 5 bases at J, with 15 bases between the two ends.

This clonotype was observed a few times. V and J are TRBV28 and TRBJ2-1; 9 bases match TRBD2. V lost 3 bases and J lost 6; bases outside the gene matches: 9. The germline V gene has CDR1 MDHEN and CDR2 SYDVKM. The CDR3 is made up of 16 amino acids. DNA for the CDR3: TGTGCCAGCAGTTTGCCTCCTAGCGGGATTATCAATGAGCAGTTCTTC. Encoded protein: CASSLPPSGIINEQFF. The variable domain in full, completed from reference TRBV28 and TRBJ2-1, reads DVKVTQSSRYLVKRTGEKVFLECVQDMDHENMFWYRQDPGLGLRLIYFSYDVKMKEKGDIPEGYSVSREKKERFSLILESASTNQTSMYLCASSLPPSGIINEQFFGPGTRLTVL.

Ten or more counts support this clonotype. The rearrangement links TRBV29-1 to TRBJ2-3, with D perhaps TRBD1 or TRBD2 (7 bases each). V lost 4 bases to trimming and J lost 4 bases, with 12 bases between them. The CDR3 spans 13 residues. Germline V lookup: CDR1 SQVTM, CDR2 ANQGSEA. As DNA, the CDR3 is TGCAGCGTTGCGTCAGGGGGGGCAGATACGCAGTATTTT. Amino acid sequence: CSVASGGADTQYF.

This sequence joins TRBV28 and TRBJ2-4, with 10 bases lining up with TRBD2. J gave up 2 bases and V 2 bases, and 9 bases lay outside the gene matches. The CDR3 runs to 18 residues. Per germline, CDR1 MDHEN and CDR2 SYDVKM. In nucleotides, the CDR3 is TGTGCCAGCAGTTTACCCTCCGGACTAGCGGCAACCAAAAACATTCAGTACTTC. Translated: CASSLPSGLAATKNIQYF.

Many counts were recorded for this clonotype. V gene TRBV6-5 combines with J gene TRBJ2-1; D uncertain. Germline lookup yields CDR1 MNHEY and CDR2 SVGAGI. The V gene lost 0 bases and the J gene lost 0 bases, with 12 bases spanning the gap. The CDR3 is 17 amino acids. The CDR3 DNA reads TGTGCCAGCAGTTACTCCCCTTTCCCTAGCTCCTACAATGAGCAGTTCTTC. Translating gives CASSYSPFPSSYNEQFF.

This chain links TRBV27 with TRBJ2-7, with D unclear. The CDR3 has 15 amino acids. The V gene's germline CDR1 is MNHEY and CDR2 SMNVEV (reference sequence). V shed 5 bases and J shed 2 bases, with 16 bases lying between them. DNA of the CDR3: TGTGCCAGCAGTATTTTCGGAAGGAGCACCTACGAGCAGTACTTC. Protein sequence: CASSIFGRSTYEQYF.

This clonotype was detected only a few times. The chain uses TRBV7-6 and TRBJ2-7, with 7 bases matching TRBD2. The CDR3 runs 15 residues. The ends lost 0 bases at V and 2 bases at J; junction bases unmatched: 4. Germline CDR1 is SGHVS and CDR2 is FNYEAQ. DNA for the CDR3: TGTGCCAGCAGCTTAGCGGGGAGCGGGACCTACGAGCAGTACTTC. It specifies CASSLAGSGTYEQYF.

The rearrangement links TRBV5-1 to TRBJ2-1, with 8 bases that match TRBD1. V trimming: 6 bases; J trimming: 7 bases; junction bases outside the gene matches: 12. Germline loops: CDR1 SGHRS, CDR2 YFSETQ. The CDR3 loop spans 15 amino acids. The CDR3 sequence: CASTRRTGISNEQFF. The CDR3 region has the DNA TGCGCCAGCACCCGCCGGACAGGGATTTCAAATGAGCAGTTCTTC.

This clonotype was recorded at least ten times. The chain has TRBV12-3 or TRBV12-4 and TRBJ1-5; tentative D call: TRBD1 (5 bases). The CDR3 contains 14 residues. Trimming shortened V by 8 bases and J by 6 bases, and 17 bases separated the two germline ends. CDR3 DNA: TGTGCCAGCCGCTGGTCCGGGGGGATTCAGCCCCAGCATTTT. It yields the protein CASRWSGGIQPQHF.

This clonotype has a count of ten or more. The chain joins TRBV20-1 to TRBJ1-1; TRBD1 might be the D (5 bases). The CDR3 is 14 residues long. Between the trimmed V and J ends, which lost 2 bases and 3 bases, there was a span of 13 bases. Per the germline V gene, CDR1 is DFQATT and CDR2 is SNEGSKA (reference sequence). CDR3 sequence reads: CSARPRRGDTEAFF. In DNA, the CDR3 is TGCAGTGCTAGACCCAGGCGGGGGGACACTGAAGCTTTCTTT.

This clonotype was observed at least ten times. The V and J genes are TRBV20-1 and TRBJ2-5, with 16 nucleotides matching TRBD2. Germline lookup yields CDR1 DFQATT and CDR2 SNEGSKA (reference sequence). The CDR3 sequence is 16 residues long. V lost 6 bases, J lost 4 bases, and 8 bases stayed unmatched. The CDR3 sequence is CSAPGLAGGLRETQYF. The DNA of the CDR3 is TGCAGTGCACCGGGACTAGCGGGAGGGTTGCGAGAGACCCAGTACTTC.

This clonotype was found a few times. The rearrangement links TRBV5-6 to TRBJ2-7; D not resolved. The V end was cut by 2 bases, the J end by 7 bases, with 10 bases between. The length of the CDR3 is 12 residues. The germline V gene has CDR1 SGHDT and CDR2 YYEEEE. As DNA, the CDR3 is TGTGCCAGCAGCTTAGGTCCTCGGGAGCAGTACTTC. Residues: CASSLGPREQYF.

The gene calls are TRBV12-3 or TRBV12-4 and TRBJ1-4; TRBD1 might be the D (6 bases). Deletions cut 3 bases from V and 4 bases from J, with 9 bases between. This CDR3 contains 14 residues. For the CDR3, the DNA is TGTGCCAGCAGTTTTTCAGGGGATAATGAAAAACTGTTTTTT. Encoded protein: CASSFSGDNEKLFF.

This clonotype occurred many times. This sequence joins TRBV27 and TRBJ1-1; D unclear. Trimming cost V 6 bases and J 2 bases, with 4 bases left between them. The CDR3 extends over 11 amino acids. CDR1 and CDR2 (germline): MNHEY, SMNVEV (reference sequence). For the CDR3, the DNA is TGTGCCAGCAGACATAACACTGAAGCTTTCTTT. Protein: CASRHNTEAFF.

The CDR3 loop reads CASSLLPGIYEQYF. In DNA form, the CDR3 reads TGCGCCAGCAGCCTGCTCCCAGGGATCTACGAGCAGTACTTC. This chain uses TRBV5-1 with TRBJ2-7; TRBD1 is a possible D gene (5 bases). Per germline, CDR1 SGHRS and CDR2 YFSETQ. The V and J ends lost 4 bases and 3 bases respectively, with 14 bases between them. This CDR3 comprises 14 residues.

This clonotype was recorded at least ten times. The CDR3 DNA is TGTGCCAGCAGCCAACGACCGGGACTAGGAGGCGTAGAGACCCAGTACTTC. Its translation is CASSQRPGLGGVETQYF. The rearrangement joins TRBV12-3 or TRBV12-4 to TRBJ2-5, with 8 bases lining up with TRBD2. The length of the CDR3 is 17 residues. The V segment lost 6 bases and the J segment 4 bases; nucleotides outside the gene matches: 16.

This clonotype was counted once. The V call is TRBV7-9, the J call TRBJ1-1, with a tentative D call TRBD1 (6 bases). Germline V gene sequence: CDR1 SEHNR, CDR2 FQNEAQ (reference sequence). The CDR3 is 15 amino acids. V lost 5 bases, J lost 4 bases, and 17 bases lay in between. CDR3 residues: CASSLTLTGPTEAFF. CDR3 in DNA: TGTGCCAGCAGCCTCACTCTGACAGGTCCCACTGAAGCTTTCTTT. Based on the CDR3 plus reference TRBV7-9 and TRBJ1-1, the full variable domain is DTGVSQNPRHKITKRGQNVTFRCDPISEHNRLYWYRQTLGQGPEFLTYFQNEAQLEKSRLLSDRFSAERPKGSFSTLEIQRTEQGDSAMYLCASSLTLTGPTEAFFGQGTRLTVV.

This clonotype was seen ten or more times. The rearrangement uses TRBV7-2 and TRBJ2-1, with no clear D. Germline loops: CDR1 SGHTA, CDR2 FQGNSA. There are 13 residues in the CDR3. Trimming left V 4 bases short and J 5 bases short, with 9 bases between. DNA for the CDR3: TGTGCCAGCAGCTCTCCCAACAACAATGAGCAGTTCTTC. This translates into CASSSPNNNEQFF.

This clonotype was seen at least ten times. The V gene is TRBV6-2 or TRBV6-3, the J gene TRBJ1-1; no firm D call. Germline V gene sequence: CDR1 MNHEY, CDR2 SVGEGT. Trimming cost V 2 bases and J 11 bases, with 9 bases left between them. The CDR3 loop spans 11 amino acids. The DNA of the CDR3 is TGTGCCAGCAGTTACCGTACTGGGGCTTTCTTT. Residues: CASSYRTGAFF.

V and J are TRBV12-3 or TRBV12-4 and TRBJ2-7; TRBD1 matches at 7 bases. The CDR3 is 14 amino acids. V was pared by 4 bases and J by 6 bases, with 9 bases of the junction left unmatched. CDR3 in amino acids: CASSWRQGFREQYF. The CDR3 DNA is TGTGCCAGCAGTTGGCGACAGGGTTTCCGCGAGCAGTACTTC.

This clonotype was recorded many times. The CDR3 nucleotides read TGTGCCGTTGGACAGGGGGCAGATGAGCAGTTCTTC. Encoded protein: CAVGQGADEQFF. The chain uses TRBV15 and TRBJ2-1; 11 nucleotides line up with TRBD1. The V segment lost 11 bases and the J segment 8 bases; nucleotides outside the gene matches: 5. CDR1 and CDR2 (germline): LNHNV, YYDKDF (reference sequence). There are 12 residues in the CDR3.

At least ten counts were recorded for this clonotype. The chain combines TRBV4-3 with TRBJ1-4; D gene ambiguous. The CDR3 extends over 15 amino acids. Germline CDR1 reads LGHNA; CDR2 reads YSLEER. Trimming took 0 bases from V and 8 from J, leaving 13 bases between them. CDR3 DNA: TGCGCCAGCAGCCAAGAAAGAGGGAGCGGCGAAAAACTGTTTTTT. Residues: CASSQERGSGEKLFF.

Many counts were recorded for this clonotype. The chain carries TRBV11-2 and TRBJ1-1, with a tentative D call TRBD1 (6 bases). V gave up 4 bases and J gave up 0 bases, with 15 bases separating them. The CDR3 loop spans 16 amino acids. In germline, CDR1 is SGHAT, CDR2 FQNNGV. CDR3 loop: CASSSQTGSMNTEAFF. The CDR3 nucleotides read TGTGCCAGCAGCTCACAGACAGGTTCTATGAACACTGAAGCTTTCTTT.

On this clonotype itself: This sequence may be a read error, since a much larger clone differs from it by one base. The chain links TRBV10-3 to TRBJ1-2; no reliable D call. Per the germline V gene, CDR1 is ENHRY and CDR2 is SYGVKD. The V end lost 4 bases, the J end lost 5 bases, and 14 bases lay between the germline ends. The CDR3 contains 14 residues. CDR3 loop: CAISGGGMTYGYTF. The CDR3 DNA sequence: TGTGCCATCAGTGGGGGAGGAATGACTTATGGCTACACCTTC.

This clonotype appeared a few times. This sequence joins TRBV5-5 and TRBJ1-4; D remains ambiguous. In germline, CDR1 is SGHKS, CDR2 YYEKEE (reference sequence). This CDR3 has 11 amino acids. V lost 0 bases, J lost 10 bases, and 4 bases lay in between. DNA of the CDR3: TGTGCCAGCAGCTTGGATGGAAAACTGTTTTTT. Translated: CASSLDGKLFF. Full variable domain (rest looked up from reference TRBV5-5 and TRBJ1-4): DAGVTQSPTHLIKTRGQQVTLRCSPISGHKSVSWYQQVLGQGPQFIFQYYEKEERGRGNFPDRFSARQFPNYSSELNVNALLLGDSALYLCASSLDGKLFFGSGTQLSVL.

The sample holds many counts of this clonotype. The chain's CDR3 is CASSPTIGLPLNTGELFF. CDR3 bases: TGTGCCAGCAGTCCGACCATAGGTTTGCCTCTAAACACCGGGGAGCTGTTTTTT. The rearrangement links TRBV6-5 to TRBJ2-2; the D is unclear. CDR1 is MNHEY, CDR2 SVGAGI, per germline. Trimming took off 5 bases at V and 2 bases at J, with 21 bases between the two ends. CDR3 length equals 18 residues.